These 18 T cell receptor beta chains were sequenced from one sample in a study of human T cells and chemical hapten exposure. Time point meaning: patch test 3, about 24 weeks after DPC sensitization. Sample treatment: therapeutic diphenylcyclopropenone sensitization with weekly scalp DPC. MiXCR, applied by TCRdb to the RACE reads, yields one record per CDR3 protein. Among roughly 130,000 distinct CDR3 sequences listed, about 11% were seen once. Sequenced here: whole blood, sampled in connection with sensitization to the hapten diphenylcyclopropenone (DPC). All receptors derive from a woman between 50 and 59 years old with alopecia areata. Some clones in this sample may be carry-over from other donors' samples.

The CDR3 loop is CASSPRLAGDPNEQFF. Here the CDR3 DNA reads TGTGCCAGCTCACCACGCCTAGCGGGAGATCCCAATGAGCAGTTCTTC. The chain links TRBV18 to TRBJ2-1; 10 nucleotides agree with TRBD2. The CDR3 loop spans 16 amino acids. Germline V gene sequence: CDR1 KGHSH, CDR2 LQKENI. J lost 6 bases, V lost 1 base, and 6 bases had no gene match. Combining the CDR3 with reference TRBV18 and TRBJ2-1 gives the whole variable domain NAGVMQNPRHLVRRRGQEARLRCSPMKGHSHVYWYRQLPEEGLKFMVYLQKENIIDESGMPKERFSAEFPKEGPSILRIQQVVRGDSAAYFCASSPRLAGDPNEQFFGPGTRLTVL.

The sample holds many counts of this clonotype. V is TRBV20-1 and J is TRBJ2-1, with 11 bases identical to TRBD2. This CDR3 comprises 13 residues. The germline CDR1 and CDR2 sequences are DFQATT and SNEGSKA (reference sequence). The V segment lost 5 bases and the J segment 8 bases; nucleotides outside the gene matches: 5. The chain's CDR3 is CSAFSGGADEQFF. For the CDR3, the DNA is TGCAGTGCTTTTAGCGGGGGGGCCGATGAGCAGTTCTTC.

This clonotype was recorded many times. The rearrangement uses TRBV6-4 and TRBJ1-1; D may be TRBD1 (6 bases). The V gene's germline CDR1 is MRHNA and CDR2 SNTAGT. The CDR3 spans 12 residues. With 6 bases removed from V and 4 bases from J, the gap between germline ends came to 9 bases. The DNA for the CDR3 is TGTGCCAGCAGACAGGGCGGCACTGAAGCTTTCTTT. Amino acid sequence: CASRQGGTEAFF.

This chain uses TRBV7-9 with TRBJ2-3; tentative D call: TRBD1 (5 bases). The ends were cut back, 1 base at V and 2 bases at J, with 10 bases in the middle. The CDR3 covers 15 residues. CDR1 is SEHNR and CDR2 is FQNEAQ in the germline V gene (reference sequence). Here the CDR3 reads CASSLEGLTTDTQYF. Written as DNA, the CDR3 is TGTGCCAGCAGCTTAGAGGGGTTAACCACAGATACGCAGTATTTT.

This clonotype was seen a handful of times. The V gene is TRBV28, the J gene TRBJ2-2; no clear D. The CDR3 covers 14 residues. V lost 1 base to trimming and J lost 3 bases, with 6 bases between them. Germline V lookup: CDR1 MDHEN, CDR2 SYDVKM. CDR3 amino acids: CASSLYRDTGELFF. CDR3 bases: TGTGCCAGCAGTTTATACAGAGACACCGGGGAGCTGTTTTTT.

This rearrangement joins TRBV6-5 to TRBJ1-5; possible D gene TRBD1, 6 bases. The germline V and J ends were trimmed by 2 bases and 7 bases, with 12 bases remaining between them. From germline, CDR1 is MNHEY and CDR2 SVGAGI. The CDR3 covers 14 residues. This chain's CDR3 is CASSYGGARQPQHF. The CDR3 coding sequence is TGTGCCAGCAGTTACGGGGGGGCTCGACAGCCCCAGCATTTT.

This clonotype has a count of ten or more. The DNA of the CDR3 is TGCAGTGCTAGAGATTTAGCTAGCGGGGGGTACACAGATACGCAGTATTTT. Encoded protein: CSARDLASGGYTDTQYF. The V and J genes are TRBV20-1 and TRBJ2-3, with 11 bases matching TRBD2. Germline-derived CDR1 and CDR2 are DFQATT and SNEGSKA (reference sequence). The CDR3 sequence is 17 residues long. Losses at the gene ends were 0 bases for V and 2 bases for J; bases not matched to a gene: 7.

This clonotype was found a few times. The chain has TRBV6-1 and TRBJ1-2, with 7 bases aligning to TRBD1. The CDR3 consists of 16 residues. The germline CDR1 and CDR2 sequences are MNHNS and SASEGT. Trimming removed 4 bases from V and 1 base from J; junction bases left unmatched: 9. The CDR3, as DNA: TGTGCCAGCAGTGGGAGACAGGGAGAGGTTAACTATGGCTACACCTTC. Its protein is CASSGRQGEVNYGYTF.

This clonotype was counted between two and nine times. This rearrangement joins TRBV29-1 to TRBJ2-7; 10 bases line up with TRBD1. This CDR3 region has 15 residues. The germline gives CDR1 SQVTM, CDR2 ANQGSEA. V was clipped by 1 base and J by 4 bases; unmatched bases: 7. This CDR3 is CSVEVGTGVGYEQYF. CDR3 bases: TGCAGCGTTGAAGTCGGGACAGGGGTAGGGTACGAGCAGTACTTC.

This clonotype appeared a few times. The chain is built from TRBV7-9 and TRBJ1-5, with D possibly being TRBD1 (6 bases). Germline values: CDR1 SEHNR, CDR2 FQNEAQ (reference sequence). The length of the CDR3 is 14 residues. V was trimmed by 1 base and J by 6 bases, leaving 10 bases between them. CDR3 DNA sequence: TGTGCCAGCAGCTTAGGGGGGGCGCGTCAGCCCCAGCATTTT. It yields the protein CASSLGGARQPQHF.

DNA for the CDR3: TGTGCCAGCAGTTTACCACCGGGACTCGAAAAACTGTTTTTT. It yields the protein CASSLPPGLEKLFF. The genes are TRBV28 and TRBJ1-4; a possible D gene is TRBD1 (5 bases). Trimming took off 2 bases at V and 8 bases at J, with 12 bases between the two ends. Per the germline V gene, CDR1 is MDHEN and CDR2 is SYDVKM. CDR3 length equals 14 residues.

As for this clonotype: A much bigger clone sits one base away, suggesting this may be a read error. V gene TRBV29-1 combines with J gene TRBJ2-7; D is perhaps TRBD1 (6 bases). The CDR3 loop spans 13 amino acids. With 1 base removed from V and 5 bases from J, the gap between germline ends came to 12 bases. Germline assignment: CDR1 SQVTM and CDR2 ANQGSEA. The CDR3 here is CSVEGRGSDEQYF. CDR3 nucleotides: TGCAGCGTTGAAGGCAGGGGATCCGACGAGCAGTACTTC.

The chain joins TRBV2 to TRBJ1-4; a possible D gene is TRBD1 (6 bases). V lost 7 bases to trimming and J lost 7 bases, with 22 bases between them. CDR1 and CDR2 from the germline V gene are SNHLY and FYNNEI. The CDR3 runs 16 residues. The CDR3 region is CASTVGPGTITEKLFF. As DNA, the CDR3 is TGTGCCAGCACCGTGGGCCCCGGGACAATAACTGAAAAACTGTTTTTT. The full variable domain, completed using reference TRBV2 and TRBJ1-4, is EPEVTQTPSHQVTQMGQEVILRCVPISNHLYFYWYRQILGQKVEFLVSFYNNEISEKSEIFDDQFSVERPDGSNFTLKIRSTKLEDSAMYFCASTVGPGTITEKLFFGSGTQLSVL.

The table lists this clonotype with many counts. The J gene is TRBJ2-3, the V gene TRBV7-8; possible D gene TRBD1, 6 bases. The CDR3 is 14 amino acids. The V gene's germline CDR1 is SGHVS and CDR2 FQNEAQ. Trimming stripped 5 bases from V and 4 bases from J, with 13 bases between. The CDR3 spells CASSRIRGADTQYF. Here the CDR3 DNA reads TGTGCCAGCAGCCGCATCAGGGGTGCAGATACGCAGTATTTT.

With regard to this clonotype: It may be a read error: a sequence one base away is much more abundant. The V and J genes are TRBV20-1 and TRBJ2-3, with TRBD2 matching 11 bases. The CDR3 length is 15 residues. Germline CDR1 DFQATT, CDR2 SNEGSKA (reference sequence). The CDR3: CSARDGTSGTDAQYF. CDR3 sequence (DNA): TGCAGTGCTAGAGACGGGACTAGCGGCACAGATGCGCAGTATTTT.

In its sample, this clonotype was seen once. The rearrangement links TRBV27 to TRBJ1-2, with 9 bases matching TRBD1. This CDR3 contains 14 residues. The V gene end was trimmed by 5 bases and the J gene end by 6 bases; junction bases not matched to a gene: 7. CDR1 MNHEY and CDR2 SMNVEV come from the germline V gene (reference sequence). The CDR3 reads CASSLRDRDDGYTF. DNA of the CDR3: TGTGCCAGCAGTCTCCGGGACAGGGACGATGGCTACACCTTC.

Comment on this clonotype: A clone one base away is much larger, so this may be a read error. CDR3 DNA sequence: TGTGCCAGCACCCCCTTAGCGGTGGCTAGCACAGATACGCAGGATTTT. Amino acid sequence: CASTPLAVASTDTQDF. The chain uses TRBV28 and TRBJ2-3; a weak D match, TRBD2 (6 bases). This CDR3 contains 16 residues. Germline assignment: CDR1 MDHEN and CDR2 SYDVKM. Together with reference TRBV28 and TRBJ2-3, the CDR3 gives the full variable domain: DVKVTQSSRYLVKRTGEKVFLECVQDMDHENMFWYRQDPGLGLRLIYFSYDVKMKEKGDIPEGYSVSREKKERFSLILESASTNQTSMYLCASTPLAVASTDTQDFGPGTRLTVL.

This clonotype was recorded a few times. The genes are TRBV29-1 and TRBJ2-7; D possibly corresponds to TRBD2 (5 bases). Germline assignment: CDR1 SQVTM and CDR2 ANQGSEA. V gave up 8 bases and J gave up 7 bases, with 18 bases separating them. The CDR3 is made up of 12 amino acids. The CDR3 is CSIRGRSGEQYF. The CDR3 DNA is TGCAGCATACGAGGGCGGTCGGGGGAGCAGTACTTC.